This is a list of T cell receptor beta chains from one sample in a study of response to subunit inactivated influenza vaccine. From the RT-PCR reads, TCRdb called clonotypes with MiXCR, one entry per CDR3 protein. The sample includes approximately 310,000 distinct CDR3 sequences, roughly 22% seen only once; the top ten take about 10%. Here the sequenced sample was PBMCs from blood, taken about 20 months after vaccination. These receptors were collected from a man aged 50 to 69 who received an inactivated influenza vaccine. CDR3s leave out the opening cysteine and the closing phenylalanine or tryptophan.

V gene: TRBV7-9
J gene: TRBJ2-4
CDR3 length: 13
CDR3 protein: ASSPRGGAKNIQY

V gene: TRBV18
J gene: TRBJ2-3
CDR3 length: 14
CDR3 protein: ASSPGPQDRLLTQY

V gene: TRBV14
J gene: TRBJ2-1
CDR3 length: 11
CDR3 protein: ASSPRQGGARF

V gene: TRBV11-2
J gene: TRBJ2-7
CDR3 length: 12
CDR3 protein: ASSPIDRPHEQY

V gene: TRBV3-1
J gene: TRBJ2-5
CDR3 length: 12
CDR3 protein: ASSPRPGGETQY

V gene: TRBV7-8
J gene: TRBJ1-5
CDR3 length: 14
CDR3 protein: ASSPRRVISNQPQH

V gene: TRBV12-3/TRBV12-4
J gene: TRBJ1-2
CDR3 length: 10
CDR3 protein: ASLQGAGGYT

V gene: TRBV3-1
J gene: TRBJ2-3
CDR3 length: 12
CDR3 protein: ASSHGTGMDTQY

V gene: TRBV6-1
J gene: TRBJ1-1
CDR3 length: 14
CDR3 protein: ASSELGLGGDTEAF

V gene: TRBV20-1
J gene: TRBJ1-5
CDR3 length: 14
CDR3 protein: SASKPKGHSNQPQH

V gene: TRBV7-9
J gene: TRBJ1-5
CDR3 length: 14
CDR3 protein: ASSLGAGYSNQPQH

V gene: TRBV20-1
J gene: TRBJ1-4
CDR3 length: 12
CDR3 protein: SAHGAPGDEKLF

V gene: TRBV7-9
J gene: TRBJ2-3
CDR3 length: 11
CDR3 protein: ASSSLLEDTQY

V gene: TRBV7-2
J gene: TRBJ2-5
CDR3 length: 13
CDR3 protein: ASSRGGNVGETQY

V gene: TRBV6-5
J gene: TRBJ2-2
CDR3 length: 15
CDR3 protein: ACSYDPGQGATGELF

V gene: TRBV6-1
J gene: TRBJ1-5
CDR3 length: 15
CDR3 protein: ASSPISRRLLNQPQH

V gene: TRBV4-3
J gene: TRBJ1-4
CDR3 length: 14
CDR3 protein: ASSQDGGATNEKLF

V gene: TRBV5-1
J gene: TRBJ1-2
CDR3 length: 11
CDR3 protein: ASSSAFNYGYT

V gene: TRBV6-1
J gene: TRBJ1-4
CDR3 length: 13
CDR3 protein: ASTPRSVFNEKLF

V gene: TRBV6-1
J gene: TRBJ2-4
CDR3 length: 13
CDR3 protein: ASGPLGVAKNIQY

V gene: TRBV27
J gene: TRBJ2-3
CDR3 length: 12
CDR3 protein: ATATSGGLDTQY

V gene: TRBV6-1
J gene: TRBJ2-2
CDR3 length: 14
CDR3 protein: ASRREQGVGAGELF

V gene: TRBV10-3
J gene: TRBJ1-2
CDR3 length: 13
CDR3 protein: AISEVAWAMYGYT

V gene: TRBV7-2
J gene: TRBJ1-6
CDR3 length: 15
CDR3 protein: ASSLVETGASNSPLH

V gene: TRBV5-1
J gene: TRBJ1-4
CDR3 length: 16
CDR3 protein: ASSLRTGGPATNEKLF

V gene: TRBV7-2
J gene: TRBJ1-6
CDR3 length: 12
CDR3 protein: ASSFRADNSPLH

V gene: TRBV29-1
J gene: TRBJ2-7
CDR3 length: 11
CDR3 protein: SVGGSYSVEQY

V gene: TRBV7-2
J gene: TRBJ1-1
CDR3 length: 11
CDR3 protein: ASSLGVRTEAF

V gene: TRBV20-1
J gene: TRBJ2-7
CDR3 length: 14
CDR3 protein: SARLKTSGSTYEQY

V gene: TRBV29-1
J gene: TRBJ2-1
CDR3 length: 13
CDR3 protein: SVSNKAVIINEQF

V gene: TRBV5-3
J gene: TRBJ2-5
CDR3 length: 15
CDR3 protein: ARSLLRRRGGKETQY

V gene: TRBV6-1
J gene: TRBJ2-7
CDR3 length: 16
CDR3 protein: ASSAGTSGGLPSYEQY

V gene: TRBV7-2
J gene: TRBJ2-3
CDR3 length: 12
CDR3 protein: ASSRPVGTDTQY

V gene: TRBV5-6
J gene: TRBJ1-2
CDR3 length: 13
CDR3 protein: ASSDQGQGDDGYT

V gene: TRBV5-6
J gene: TRBJ2-3
CDR3 length: 12
CDR3 protein: ASSSGASTDTQY

V gene: TRBV4-2
J gene: TRBJ1-6
CDR3 length: 13
CDR3 protein: ASSQERFIDSPLH

V gene: TRBV19
J gene: TRBJ1-5
CDR3 length: 14
CDR3 protein: ASSILGQNSNQPQH

V gene: TRBV29-1
J gene: TRBJ1-3
CDR3 length: 12
CDR3 protein: SVTSGSSGNTIY

V gene: TRBV5-5
J gene: TRBJ1-2
CDR3 length: 13
CDR3 protein: ASSLDSGLFYGYT

V gene: TRBV29-1
J gene: TRBJ1-4
CDR3 length: 14
CDR3 protein: SVAQGGLGLGEKLF

V gene: TRBV15
J gene: TRBJ2-2
CDR3 length: 11
CDR3 protein: ATSRDNTGELF

V gene: TRBV4-2
J gene: TRBJ2-3
CDR3 length: 14
CDR3 protein: ASSQENSSPSDTQY

V gene: TRBV20-1
J gene: TRBJ1-4
CDR3 length: 11
CDR3 protein: SAQTGINEKLF

V gene: TRBV6-2/TRBV6-3
J gene: TRBJ1-1
CDR3 length: 13
CDR3 protein: ASSYQRGARTEAF

V gene: TRBV5-1
J gene: TRBJ1-1
CDR3 length: 12
CDR3 protein: ASSLGGGKAEAF

V gene: TRBV20-1
J gene: TRBJ1-3
CDR3 length: 13
CDR3 protein: SASEGSGKGNTIY

V gene: TRBV10-2
J gene: TRBJ1-2
CDR3 length: 16
CDR3 protein: ASSEWLLGQANLYGYT

V gene: TRBV20-1
J gene: TRBJ2-3
CDR3 length: 13
CDR3 protein: SAGTSGRSTDTQY

V gene: TRBV3-1
J gene: TRBJ2-1
CDR3 length: 11
CDR3 protein: ASSPDKNNEQF

V gene: TRBV29-1
J gene: TRBJ1-4
CDR3 length: 10
CDR3 protein: SARDFNEKLF

V gene: TRBV12-3/TRBV12-4
J gene: TRBJ2-7
CDR3 length: 11
CDR3 protein: ASSFGPAYEQY

V gene: TRBV20-1
J gene: TRBJ1-2
CDR3 length: 11
CDR3 protein: SARDRGEDGYT

V gene: TRBV2
J gene: TRBJ2-3
CDR3 length: 13
CDR3 protein: ASSERSARTDTQY

V gene: TRBV27
J gene: TRBJ1-6
CDR3 length: 15
CDR3 protein: ASSLTGARAYNSPLH